This T cell receptor (beta chain) was found in a study of T cell repertoires in cytomegalovirus infection. Only a few counts were recorded for this clonotype. TCRdb called the reads again in MiXCR, with one record for every CDR3 protein. This sample yields some 680,000 distinct CDR3 sequences, of which roughly 36% are seen a single time; roughly 2.9% belongs to the top ten. Germline CDR1 and CDR2: SGHVS and FQNEAQ. The CDR3 totals 16 residues. Trimming at V came to 4 bases and at J to 7 bases, leaving 13 bases not matched to a gene. The receptor comes from a human donor in good health (CMV status not recorded). Some clones in this sample may be carry-over from other donors' samples. The V gene is TRBV7-8, the J gene TRBJ2-1; 7 nucleotides match TRBD1. Sequenced sample: PBMCs. The CDR3: CASSYLLGQAENEQFF. As DNA, the CDR3 is TGTGCCAGCAGCTACCTTCTCGGACAGGCCGAAAATGAGCAGTTCTTC.